These 3 T cell receptor beta chains came from one sample sequenced in a study of blood T cell repertoires in COVID-19. Profiled with immunoSEQ multiplex PCR; TCRdb holds only in-frame clones, not every one. The top ten hold 2.5% to 4% of the sample, which has over 200,000 clones, about 80% seen once. Sample: peripheral blood. The receptors were gathered from a woman of 80 years or more with acute or convalescent COVID-19.

The chain combines TRBV6-5 with TRBJ1-1; D remains unclear. The germline CDR1 and CDR2 sequences are MNHEY and SVGAGI. V was pared by 8 bases and J by 9 bases, with 19 bases between. The CDR3 extends over 13 amino acids. The CDR3 nucleotides are TGTGCCAGCGAATGGGAGGTCGGCAGGCAAGCTTTCTTT. Amino acids: CASEWEVGRQAFF.

The chain couples TRBV3-1 (or the pseudogene TRBV3-2) to TRBJ2-3, with 8 bases that match TRBD2. The V gene end was trimmed by 4 bases and the J gene end by 4 bases; junction bases not matched to a gene: 7. The CDR3 is 15 residues long. In germline, CDR1 is LGHDT, CDR2 YNNKEL (reference sequence). The CDR3, as DNA: TGTGCCAGCAGCCTCGGGGGGGCCCGTCCAGATACGCAGTATTTT. Amino acids: CASSLGGARPDTQYF.

V usage is TRBV11-2 and J usage is TRBJ2-5, with TRBD2 identical over 9 bases. The V and J ends lost 1 base and 5 bases, in that order; junction bases with no gene match: 11. Germline V gene sequence: CDR1 SGHAT, CDR2 FQNNGV. The CDR3 is 17 residues long. The CDR3 region is CASSLAMMLAGDETQYF. In DNA form, the CDR3 reads TGTGCCAGCAGCTTAGCGATGATGTTAGCGGGAGATGAGACCCAGTACTTC. Full variable domain (outside the CDR3, taken from reference TRBV11-2 and TRBJ2-5): EAGVAQSPRYKIIEKRQSVAFWCNPISGHATLYWYQQILGQGPKLLIQFQNNGVVDDSQLPKDRFSAERLKGVDSTLKIQPAKLEDSAVYLCASSLAMMLAGDETQYFGPGTRLLVL.